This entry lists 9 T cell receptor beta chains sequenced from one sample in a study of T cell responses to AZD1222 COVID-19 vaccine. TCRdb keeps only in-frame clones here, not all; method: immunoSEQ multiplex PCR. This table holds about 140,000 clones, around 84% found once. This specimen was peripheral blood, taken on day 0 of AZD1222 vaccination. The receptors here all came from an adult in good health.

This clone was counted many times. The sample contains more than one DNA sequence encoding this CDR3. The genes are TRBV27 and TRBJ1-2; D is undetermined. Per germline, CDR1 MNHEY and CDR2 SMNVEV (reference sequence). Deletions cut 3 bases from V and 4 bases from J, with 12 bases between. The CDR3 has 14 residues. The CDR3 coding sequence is TGTGCCAGCAGTTTTAGCAGCTTGGGCTATGGCTACACCTTC. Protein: CASSFSSLGYGYTF.

The CDR3 region has the DNA TGTGCCAGAGGGGGGGGGCTTTACACTGAAGCTTTCTTT. Protein product: CARGGGLYTEAFF. The chain joins TRBV2 to TRBJ1-1; D perhaps matches TRBD1 (6 bases). Germline V gene lookup returns CDR1 SNHLY and CDR2 FYNNEI. The V end was cut by 9 bases, the J end by 3 bases, with 14 bases between. The CDR3 is 13 residues long.

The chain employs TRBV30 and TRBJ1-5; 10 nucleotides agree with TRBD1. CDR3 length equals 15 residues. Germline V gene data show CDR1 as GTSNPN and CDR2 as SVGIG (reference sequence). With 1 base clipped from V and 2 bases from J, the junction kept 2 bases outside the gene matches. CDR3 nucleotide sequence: TGTGCCTGGAGTGCCGGGACAGGGGGCAATCAGCCCCAGCATTTT. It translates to CAWSAGTGGNQPQHF.

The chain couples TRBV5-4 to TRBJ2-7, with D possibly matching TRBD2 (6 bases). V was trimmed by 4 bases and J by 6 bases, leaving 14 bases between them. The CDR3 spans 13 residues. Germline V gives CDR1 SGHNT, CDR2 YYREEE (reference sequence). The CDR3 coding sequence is TGTGCCAGCAGCATAACCGGGAGAGCCGAGCAGTACTTC. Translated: CASSITGRAEQYF.

CDR3 amino acids: CASSHRNGRNTEAFF. In nucleotides, the CDR3 is TGTGCCAGCAGCCATAGGAACGGGAGGAACACTGAAGCTTTCTTT. The V call is TRBV3-1 (or the pseudogene TRBV3-2), the J call TRBJ1-1; D unclear. This CDR3 region has 15 residues. V was trimmed by 3 bases and J by 1 base, leaving 12 bases between them. Germline V gives CDR1 LGHDT, CDR2 YNNKEL (reference sequence).

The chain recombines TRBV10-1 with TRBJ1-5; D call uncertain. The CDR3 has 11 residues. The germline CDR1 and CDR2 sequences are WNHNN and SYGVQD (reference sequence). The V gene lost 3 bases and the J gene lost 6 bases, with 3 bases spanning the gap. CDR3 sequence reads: CASSESQPQHF. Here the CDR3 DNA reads TGCGCCAGCAGTGAAAGTCAGCCCCAGCATTTT.

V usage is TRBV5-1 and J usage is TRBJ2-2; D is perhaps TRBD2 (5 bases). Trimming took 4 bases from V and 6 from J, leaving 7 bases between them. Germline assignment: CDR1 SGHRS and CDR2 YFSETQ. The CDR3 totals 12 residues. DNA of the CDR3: TGCGCCAGCAGCCCGGAGGCCGGGGAGCTGTTTTTT. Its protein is CASSPEAGELFF.

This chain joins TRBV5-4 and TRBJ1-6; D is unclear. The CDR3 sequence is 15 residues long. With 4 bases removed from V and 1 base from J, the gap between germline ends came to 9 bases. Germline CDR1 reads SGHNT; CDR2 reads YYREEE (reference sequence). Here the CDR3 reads CASSPSRSYNSPLHF. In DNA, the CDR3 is TGTGCCAGCAGCCCCTCTAGGTCCTATAATTCACCCCTCCACTTT.

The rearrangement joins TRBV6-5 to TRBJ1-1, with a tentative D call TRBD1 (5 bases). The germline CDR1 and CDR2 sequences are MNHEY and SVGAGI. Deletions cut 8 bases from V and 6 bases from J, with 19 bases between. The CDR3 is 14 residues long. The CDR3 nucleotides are TGTGCCAGCGCCGCCAGGGAGGGCATTTCTGAAGCTTTCTTT. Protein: CASAAREGISEAFF.